Shown below are 10 T cell receptor beta chains from a single sample sequenced in a study of blood T cells in healthy people across ages. A second 7 to 11 cycle PCR used barcoded and J-beta primers. TCRdb used MiXCR to reprocess the 5' RACE reads, holding one entry per CDR3 protein. The table includes some 1.4 million distinct CDR3 sequences, around two fifths detected once. What was sequenced was blood. These receptor sequences come from a woman younger than 30 in good health.

This clonotype was detected only a few times. The V gene is TRBV24-1, the J gene TRBJ2-5; D is uncertain. The CDR3 is 13 amino acids. CDR1 is KGHDR and CDR2 is SFDVKD in the germline V gene. V was trimmed by 9 bases and J by 2 bases, leaving 12 bases between them. The CDR3 nucleotides are TGTGCCACCGCCCCTGGAGTTCAAGAGACCCAGTACTTC. Amino acid sequence: CATAPGVQETQYF.

This clonotype was seen a few times. The V and J genes are TRBV29-1 and TRBJ2-7; 8 bases fit TRBD1. The CDR3 is 14 residues long. Trimming cost V 4 bases and J 4 bases; bases outside gene matches: 9. CDR1 and CDR2 (germline): SQVTM, ANQGSEA. For the CDR3, the DNA is TGCAGCGTTGGCCGACAGGGGCCGGGGTACGAGCAGTACTTC. It codes for CSVGRQGPGYEQYF.

In its sample, this clonotype was seen a few times. The chain has TRBV20-1 and TRBJ2-1; D is perhaps TRBD2 (5 bases). Per germline, CDR1 DFQATT and CDR2 SNEGSKA (reference sequence). CDR3 length: 14 residues. V was cut by 3 bases and J by 5 bases, with 14 bases left in between. The CDR3 bases are TGCAGTGCTAGCCTAGCTGATTTCAACAATGAGCAGTTCTTC. As protein: CSASLADFNNEQFF.

The chain carries TRBV7-7 and TRBJ2-2, with 15 bases identical to TRBD2. Germline assignment: CDR1 SSHAT and CDR2 FNYEAQ (reference sequence). V lost 5 bases and J lost 4; bases outside the gene matches: 8. The CDR3 sequence is 18 residues long. CDR3 in DNA: TGTGCCAGCAGCCAACTCGGACTAGCGGGAGGGCCCACCGGGGAGCTGTTTTTT. It specifies CASSQLGLAGGPTGELFF.

J is TRBJ2-5 and V is TRBV12-3 or TRBV12-4; tentative D call: TRBD1 (6 bases). Trimming shortened V by 6 bases and J by 5 bases, and 16 bases separated the two germline ends. The CDR3 loop spans 14 amino acids. The chain's CDR3 is CASSRQVGWETQYF. The CDR3 DNA follows: TGTGCCAGCAGCCGACAGGTTGGTTGGGAGACCCAGTACTTC.

This sequence joins TRBV2 and TRBJ1-6, with 7 bases aligning to TRBD1. Per the germline V gene, CDR1 is SNHLY and CDR2 is FYNNEI. This CDR3 has 15 amino acids. After removal of 3 bases from V and 7 bases from J, the junction contained 6 bases not matched to a gene. CDR3 nucleotide sequence: TGTGCCAGCAGTGAGGGAGGGGGCCAGAATTCACCCCTCCACTTT. It specifies CASSEGGGQNSPLHF.

About this clonotype: Just one base apart from a much larger clone, this may be a read error. The chain uses TRBV10-3 and TRBJ2-3; 14 nucleotides match TRBD2. The CDR3 is 17 amino acids. Germline loops: CDR1 ENHRY, CDR2 SYGVKD. The CDR3 is CTITAGTSGGNTDTQYF. CDR3 nucleotide sequence: TGTACCATCACTGCCGGGACTAGCGGGGGAAACACAGATACGCAGTATTTT.

A few counts support this clonotype. The genes are TRBV12-5 and TRBJ2-1; 7 bases are a match to TRBD2. With V trimmed by 5 bases and J by 3 bases, 4 bases remained unmatched. The CDR3 is 14 residues long. Per germline, CDR1 LGHNT and CDR2 FRNRAP. This chain's CDR3 is CASGRGLDYNEQFF. The CDR3 DNA reads as TGTGCTAGTGGTCGCGGACTAGACTACAATGAGCAGTTCTTC.

The J gene is TRBJ2-3, the V gene TRBV6-6, with D possibly TRBD2 on 7 matching bases. The CDR3 extends over 17 amino acids. Germline CDR1 reads MNHNY; CDR2 reads SVGAGI (reference sequence). V lost 3 bases and J lost 4, with 20 bases in between. The CDR3 is CASSYSIPGGEADTQYF. The CDR3 nucleotides read TGTGCCAGCAGTTATTCCATTCCGGGGGGCGAGGCAGATACGCAGTATTTT.

V is TRBV18 and J is TRBJ1-1; the D is unclear. CDR1 is KGHSH and CDR2 is LQKENI in the germline V gene. Trimming removed 3 bases at V and 1 base at J, with 9 bases between. CDR3 size: 14 residues. The CDR3 DNA reads as TGTGCCAGCTCACCGTTGGCCTCGAACACTGAAGCTTTCTTT. Its translation: CASSPLASNTEAFF. Combining the CDR3 with reference TRBV18 and TRBJ1-1 gives the whole variable domain NAGVMQNPRHLVRRRGQEARLRCSPMKGHSHVYWYRQLPEEGLKFMVYLQKENIIDESGMPKERFSAEFPKEGPSILRIQQVVRGDSAAYFCASSPLASNTEAFFGQGTRLTVV.